This T cell receptor (beta chain) was captured in a study of cytomegalovirus exposure and HLA in healthy donors. With 6 bases clipped from V and 10 bases from J, the junction kept 12 bases outside the gene matches. The germline V gene has CDR1 LGHNT and CDR2 FRNRAP. This CDR3 region has 15 residues. The PCR made use of 60 Vbeta and 13 Jbeta primers. The repertoire was sequenced with immunoSEQ multiplex PCR; TCRdb's copy has only in-frame clones and lacks some. The sample lists 170,000 or so clones, over 70% occurring once. Sequenced sample: PBMCs. The TCR was taken from a male donor in good health and CMV-seronegative. The rearrangement links TRBV12-5 to TRBJ2-1; 10 bases are a match to TRBD1. The CDR3 bases are TGTGCTAGTGGCCCCCCGAGACAGGGGGCCAGGGAGCAGTTCTTC. Amino acid sequence: CASGPPRQGAREQFF.